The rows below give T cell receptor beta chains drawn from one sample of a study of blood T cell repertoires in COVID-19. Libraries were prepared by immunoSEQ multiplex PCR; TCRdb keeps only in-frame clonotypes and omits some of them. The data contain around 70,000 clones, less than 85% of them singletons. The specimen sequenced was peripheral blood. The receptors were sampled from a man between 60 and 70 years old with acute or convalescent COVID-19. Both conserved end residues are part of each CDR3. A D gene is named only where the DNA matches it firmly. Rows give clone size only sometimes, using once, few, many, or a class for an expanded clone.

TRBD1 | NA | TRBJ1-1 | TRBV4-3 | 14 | CASSPTGEVTEAFF | TGCGCCAGCAGCCCGACAGGGGAAGTCACTGAAGCTTTCTTT
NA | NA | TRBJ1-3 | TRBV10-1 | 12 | CASSLPGNTIYF | TGCGCCAGCAGTCTTCCTGGAAACACCATATATTTT
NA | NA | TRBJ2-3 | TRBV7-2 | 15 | CASSLIRDSTDTQYF | TGTGCCAGCAGCTTAATCAGGGATAGCACAGATACGCAGTATTTT
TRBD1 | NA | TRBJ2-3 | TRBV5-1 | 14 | CASSLVSGQGTQYF | TGCGCCAGCAGCTTGGTCTCGGGACAGGGTACGCAGTATTTT
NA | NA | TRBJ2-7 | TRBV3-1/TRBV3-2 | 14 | CASSLRGARYEQYF | TGTGCCAGCAGCCTCAGGGGGGCGAGGTACGAGCAGTACTTC
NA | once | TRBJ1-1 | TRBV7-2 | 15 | CASSLASGGRGEAFF | TGTGCCAGCAGCTTAGCGTCGGGGGGCAGGGGTGAAGCTTTCTTT
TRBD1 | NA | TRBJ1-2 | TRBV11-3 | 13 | CASSPQDRGGYTF | TGTGCCAGCAGCCCTCAGGACAGGGGTGGCTACACCTTC
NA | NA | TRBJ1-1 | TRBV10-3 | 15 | CAISETGGDYTEAFF | TGTGCCATCAGTGAGACTGGAGGGGACTACACTGAAGCTTTCTTT
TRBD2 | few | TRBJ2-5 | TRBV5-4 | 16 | CASSPGLAGGVETQYF | TGTGCCAGCAGCCCGGGACTAGCGGGAGGAGTAGAGACCCAGTACTTC
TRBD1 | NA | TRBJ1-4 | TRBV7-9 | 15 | CASSSPGQVNEKLFF | TGTGCCAGCAGCTCACCGGGACAGGTTAATGAAAAACTGTTTTTT
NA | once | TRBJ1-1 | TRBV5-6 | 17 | CASSLGGTSVLNTEAFF | TGTGCCAGCAGCTTGGGAGGGACAAGTGTATTGAACACTGAAGCTTTCTTT
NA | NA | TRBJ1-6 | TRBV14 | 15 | CASSQTRTDNSPLHF | TGTGCCAGCAGCCAAACTAGGACGGACAATTCACCCCTCCACTTT
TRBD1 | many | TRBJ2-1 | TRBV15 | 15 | CATNAPGQGGNEQFF | TGTGCCACCAACGCCCCGGGACAGGGGGGCAATGAGCAGTTCTTC
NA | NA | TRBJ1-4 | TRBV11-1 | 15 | CASSLTSQEKEGLFF | TGTGCCAGCAGCTTAACATCCCAGGAAAAGGAAGGACTGTTTTTT
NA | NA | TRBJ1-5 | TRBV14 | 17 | CASSQDPSQGGNQPQHF | TGTGCCAGCAGCCAAGATCCTTCACAGGGTGGAAATCAGCCCCAGCATTTT
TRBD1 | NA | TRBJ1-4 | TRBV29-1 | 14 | CSVGHRGMNEKLFF | TGCAGCGTGGGCCACAGGGGCATGAATGAAAAACTGTTTTTT
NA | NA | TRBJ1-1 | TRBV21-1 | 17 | CASSIGGVKKGNTEAFF | TGTGCCAGCAGCATAGGGGGGGTCAAGAAAGGGAACACTGAAGCTTTCTTT